This T cell receptor beta chain was documented in a study of CD8+ T cells in alopecia areata. Study-level points and caveats: TCRs were shared less clearly across patients than in mice, possibly for HLA-related reasons.

This clone has just a few counts. No antigen is known for it. Deletions cut 4 bases from V and 1 base from J, with 7 bases between. The CDR3 spans 13 residues. Germline loops: CDR1 SGHTA, CDR2 FQGTGA. Samples from alopecia areata patients were lesional scalp punch biopsies and peripheral blood. TCR sequencing used cDNA made by reverse transcription of extracted RNA. Here immunoSEQ multiplex PCR was the method, and the copy in TCRdb shows in-frame clones only, minus some. Of more than 100,000 clones detected, around 60% appear once; the ten largest clones hold less than 5.5%. The source material was CD4+ T cells sorted from blood, sampled at week 0. The rearrangement uses TRBV7-3 and TRBJ1-1; tentative D call: TRBD1 (5 bases). The sequence derives from a human donor with alopecia areata. The CDR3 sequence is CASSSGRNTEAFF. The CDR3 DNA sequence: TGTGCCAGCAGCTCAGGGAGGAACACTGAAGCTTTCTTT. Using reference TRBV7-3 and TRBJ1-1 for the parts outside the CDR3, the full variable domain is GAGVSQTPSNKVTEKGKYVELRCDPISGHTALYWYRQSLGQGPEFLIYFQGTGAADDSGLPNDRFFAVRPEGSVSTLKIQRTERGDSAVYLCASSSGRNTEAFFGQGTRLTVV.